These 3 T cell receptor beta chains were sequenced from one sample in a study of T cells in Graves' hyperthyroidism and ophthalmopathy. Amplification targeted TCR beta CDR3 regions from RNA transcripts. The TCR CDR3 was amplified in a first-round RT-PCR using the HTBI primer set. TCRdb called the multiplex PCR reads again in MiXCR, with one record for every CDR3 protein. The sample lists fewer than 600,000 distinct CDR3 sequences, 13% to 15% occurring once. Specimen: blood. These receptors originate from a woman between 18 and 29 years old with Graves' hyperthyroidism.

This clonotype was detected ten times or more. The chain employs TRBV30 and TRBJ1-1; D is undetermined. The V end was cut by 4 bases, the J end by 1 base, with 4 bases between. Germline values: CDR1 GTSNPN, CDR2 SVGIG (reference sequence). The CDR3 totals 11 residues. This chain's CDR3 is CAWIGNTEAFF. The CDR3 nucleotides are TGTGCCTGGATAGGGAACACTGAAGCTTTCTTT.

The sample holds many counts of this clonotype. The rearrangement uses TRBV2 and TRBJ2-5; D gene uncertain. This CDR3 is built from 14 residues. Germline V gene lookup returns CDR1 SNHLY and CDR2 FYNNEI. V gave up 7 bases and J gave up 1 base, with 13 bases separating them. The CDR3 region has the DNA TGTGCCAGCACTCCGACGCGTGGCCAAGAGACCCAGTACTTC. This translates into CASTPTRGQETQYF.

This clonotype has a count of ten or more. The chain is built from TRBV28 and TRBJ2-2; 11 nucleotides agree with TRBD2. The J segment lost 1 base and the V segment lost 7 bases, leaving 5 bases of the junction unmatched. CDR3 length equals 16 residues. Germline V gene data show CDR1 as MDHEN and CDR2 as SYDVKM. DNA for the CDR3: TGTGCCAGCATAACTACTAGCGGGGGGAACACCGGGGAGCTGTTTTTT. It translates to CASITTSGGNTGELFF.